Following are 22 T cell receptor beta chains from one sample sequenced in a study of blood T cell repertoires in COVID-19. Sequenced by immunoSEQ multiplex PCR; TCRdb stores in-frame clones only, minus some. This sample has approximately 270,000 clones, with approximately 90% found just once. Material: peripheral blood. These receptor sequences come from a man younger than 40 with acute or convalescent COVID-19.

The chain combines TRBV3-1 (or the pseudogene TRBV3-2) with TRBJ1-5; the D gene is possibly TRBD1 (6 bases). This CDR3 region has 15 residues. CDR1 is LGHDT, CDR2 YNNKEL, per germline (reference sequence). The germline V and J ends were trimmed by 1 base and 3 bases, with 10 bases remaining between them. The DNA of the CDR3 is TGTGCCAGCAGCCAAGCTGGGACATTCAATCAGCCCCAGCATTTT. Its translation: CASSQAGTFNQPQHF.

V and J are TRBV2 and TRBJ2-2; 11 positions match TRBD2. The trim removed 5 bases at V and 1 base at J, leaving 3 bases unmatched. The germline CDR1 and CDR2 sequences are SNHLY and FYNNEI. This CDR3 has 16 amino acids. DNA of the CDR3: TGTGCCAGCAGTTACACTAGCGGGGGGAACACCGGGGAGCTGTTTTTT. This sequence encodes CASSYTSGGNTGELFF.

This clone occurred once. The chain employs TRBV30 and TRBJ1-6, with a weak D call TRBD1 (6 bases). CDR3 length equals 13 residues. The germline CDR1 and CDR2 sequences are GTSNPN and SVGIG (reference sequence). The germline V and J ends were trimmed by 5 bases and 7 bases, with 12 bases remaining between them. DNA of the CDR3: TGTGCCTGGGCCGGACAGCCAAATTCACCCCTCCACTTT. Residues: CAWAGQPNSPLHF. Supplemented by reference TRBV30 and TRBJ1-6, the full variable domain reads SQTIHQWPATLVQPVGSPLSLECTVEGTSNPNLYWYRQAAGRGLQLLFYSVGIGQISSEVPQNLSASRPQDRQFILSSKKLLLSDSGFYLCAWAGQPNSPLHFGNGTRLTVT.

The J gene is TRBJ2-2, the V gene TRBV7-3; no definite D call. V gave up 1 base and J gave up 5 bases, with 20 bases separating them. CDR1 is SGHTA and CDR2 is FQGTGA in the germline V gene. The CDR3 is 18 residues long. CDR3 DNA: TGTGCCAGCAGCTTAAGCGCCCAGCCATTACCCAGGACCGGGGAGCTGTTTTTT. Encoded protein: CASSLSAQPLPRTGELFF. The complete variable domain, with remaining parts taken from reference TRBV7-3 and TRBJ2-2, reads GAGVSQTPSNKVTEKGKYVELRCDPISGHTALYWYRQSLGQGPEFLIYFQGTGAADDSGLPNDRFFAVRPEGSVSTLKIQRTERGDSAVYLCASSLSAQPLPRTGELFFGEGSRLTVL.

J is TRBJ1-2 and V is TRBV20-1; D unclear. CDR3 size: 13 residues. V was shortened by 3 bases and J by 5 bases, with 13 bases between the two germline ends. Germline CDR1 DFQATT, CDR2 SNEGSKA (reference sequence). The CDR3 loop is CSASSQASYGYTF. The CDR3 bases are TGCAGTGCTAGTTCGCAGGCCTCATATGGCTACACCTTC.

The chain joins TRBV29-1 to TRBJ2-2; TRBD2 matches at 10 bases. Germline loops: CDR1 SQVTM, CDR2 ANQGSEA. The CDR3 length is 15 residues. V lost 6 bases to trimming and J lost 4 bases; unmatched junction nucleotides: 8. CDR3 sequence reads: CSVLSGGAFTGELFF. CDR3 sequence (DNA): TGCAGCGTCTTAAGCGGGGGGGCCTTCACCGGGGAGCTGTTTTTT.

V is TRBV7-9 and J is TRBJ1-2; D not certain. V was pared by 0 bases and J by 6 bases, with 5 bases between. The length of the CDR3 is 12 residues. CDR1 SEHNR and CDR2 FQNEAQ come from the germline V gene (reference sequence). The CDR3 loop reads CASSLAEDGYTF. The DNA for the CDR3 is TGTGCCAGCAGCTTAGCGGAGGATGGCTACACCTTC.

The chain is built from TRBV4-1 and TRBJ1-5; 10 bases map to TRBD1. Losses at the gene ends were 2 bases for V and 7 bases for J; bases not matched to a gene: 5. The germline V gene has CDR1 MGHRA and CDR2 YSYEKL. This CDR3 is built from 15 residues. DNA of the CDR3: TGCGCCAGCAGCCAATACGGGACAGGGGCCCAGCCCCAGCATTTT. This translates into CASSQYGTGAQPQHF.

The rearrangement uses TRBV10-3 and TRBJ1-1, with 11 bases matching TRBD1. With V trimmed by 8 bases and J by 3 bases, 8 bases remained unmatched. Germline CDR1 and CDR2: ENHRY and SYGVKD. The CDR3 extends over 15 amino acids. CDR3 protein: CAIGTGGGADTEAFF. The CDR3 DNA reads TGTGCCATCGGGACAGGGGGAGGGGCCGACACTGAAGCTTTCTTT.

The V gene is TRBV4-2, the J gene TRBJ2-1, with D perhaps TRBD2 (5 bases). The CDR3 is 13 residues long. The V gene lost 4 bases and the J gene lost 8 bases, with 12 bases spanning the gap. The germline V gene has CDR1 LGHNA and CDR2 YNFKEQ. The CDR3 is CASSLAEGDEQFF. The CDR3 region has the DNA TGTGCCAGCAGCCTGGCCGAGGGCGATGAGCAGTTCTTC.

The chain carries TRBV5-1 and TRBJ1-2; D not resolved. This CDR3 is 13 amino acids long. Deletions cut 4 bases from V and 2 bases from J, with 9 bases between. Germline CDR1 SGHRS, CDR2 YFSETQ. The CDR3 DNA reads TGCGCCAGCAGCCCCCAGATGAACTATGGCTACACCTTC. This sequence encodes CASSPQMNYGYTF.

This chain connects TRBV29-1 to TRBJ2-7, with 9 nucleotides matching TRBD2. The CDR3 extends over 14 amino acids. CDR1 is SQVTM and CDR2 is ANQGSEA in the germline V gene. V lost 1 base, J lost 3 bases, and 4 bases stayed unmatched. The CDR3 DNA reads TGCAGCGTTGAAGGACTGCGGGAGGGCTACGAGCAGTACTTC. This gives the protein CSVEGLREGYEQYF.

The chain carries TRBV28 and TRBJ1-1; the match to TRBD1 covers 10 bases. CDR3 length: 15 amino acids. J lost 5 bases, V lost 4 bases, and 7 bases had no gene match. Germline-derived CDR1 and CDR2 are MDHEN and SYDVKM. The CDR3 sequence: CASSSRTGGKTEAFF. As DNA, the CDR3 is TGTGCCAGCAGTTCCCGGACAGGGGGGAAAACTGAAGCTTTCTTT.

The CDR3, as DNA: TGCAGCGCGAAGGAGGGTAGCACAGATACGCAGTATTTT. It codes for CSAKEGSTDTQYF. The rearrangement links TRBV29-1 to TRBJ2-3, with D maybe TRBD2 (6 bases). The CDR3 length is 13 residues. V was cut by 7 bases and J by 0 bases, with 11 bases left in between. CDR1 is SQVTM, CDR2 ANQGSEA, per germline.

The rearrangement joins TRBV19 to TRBJ2-5; 8 bases fit TRBD1. V trimming: 5 bases; J trimming: 2 bases; junction bases outside the gene matches: 10. This CDR3 comprises 16 residues. Germline CDR1 reads LNHDA; CDR2 reads SQIVND (reference sequence). In DNA form, the CDR3 reads TGTGCCAGTAGTCCCCGGACAGGGAGCCGTCAAGAGACCCAGTACTTC. Protein product: CASSPRTGSRQETQYF.

The chain links TRBV9 to TRBJ2-3; D may be TRBD1 (6 bases). This CDR3 contains 17 residues. Trimming took 3 bases from V and 0 from J, leaving 17 bases between them. Germline V gives CDR1 SGDLS, CDR2 YYNGEE. CDR3 bases: TGTGCCAGCAGCGCCAACCCCGGGACATCGAGCACAGATACGCAGTATTTT. It encodes CASSANPGTSSTDTQYF.

This chain joins TRBV7-9 and TRBJ1-1; TRBD1 agrees at 8 bases. Unmatched junction bases numbered 4, after V lost 3 bases and J lost 4 bases. The CDR3 has 14 amino acids. In germline, CDR1 is SEHNR, CDR2 FQNEAQ (reference sequence). CDR3 loop: CASSFSGGRTEAFF. The CDR3 DNA sequence: TGTGCCAGCAGCTTTTCAGGGGGCCGCACTGAAGCTTTCTTT.

Ten or more counts support this clone. The CDR3: CASSFLRDKGSNQPQHF. The DNA for the CDR3 is TGTGCCAGCAGTTTTCTACGGGACAAAGGTAGCAATCAGCCCCAGCATTTT. This rearrangement joins TRBV11-3 to TRBJ1-5; the D gene is possibly TRBD1 (6 bases). Looked up from germline, CDR1 is SGHNT and CDR2 is YENEEA. The CDR3 covers 17 residues. Trimming took off 6 bases at V and 0 bases at J, with 18 bases between the two ends.

This clone was seen a single time. Here the CDR3 DNA reads TGTGCCACCAGCAGAGGATATCGACAGGGGGGAGGAAACACCATATATTTT. Translated: CATSRGYRQGGGNTIYF. The chain employs TRBV15 and TRBJ1-3, with TRBD1 matching over 9 bases. CDR3 length: 17 residues. The V and J ends lost 1 base and 4 bases, in that order; junction bases with no gene match: 8. Germline CDR1 and CDR2: LNHNV and YYDKDF (reference sequence).

The chain links TRBV9 to TRBJ2-5, with unresolved D. Looked up from germline, CDR1 is SGDLS and CDR2 is YYNGEE. There are 15 residues in the CDR3. Deletions cut 0 bases from V and 2 bases from J, with 11 bases between. CDR3 sequence (DNA): TGTGCCAGCAGCGTAGGAGTACTTATGCAAGAGACCCAGTACTTC. Its protein is CASSVGVLMQETQYF. The full variable domain, with the rest looked up from reference TRBV9 and TRBJ2-5, is DSGVTQTPKHLITATGQRVTLRCSPRSGDLSVYWYQQSLDQGLQFLIQYYNGEERAKGNILERFSAQQFPDLHSELNLSSLELGDSALYFCASSVGVLMQETQYFGPGTRLLVL.

The chain has TRBV7-9 and TRBJ1-4; D ambiguous. V dropped 5 bases and J dropped 8 bases, with 15 bases sitting between them. In germline, CDR1 is SEHNR, CDR2 FQNEAQ (reference sequence). The CDR3 length is 14 residues. CDR3 DNA: TGTGCCAGCAGCCCCCCGGGGATTGAGGAAAAACTGTTTTTT. Translated, it gives CASSPPGIEEKLFF. Using reference TRBV7-9 and TRBJ1-4 for the parts outside the CDR3, the full variable domain is DTGVSQNPRHKITKRGQNVTFRCDPISEHNRLYWYRQTLGQGPEFLTYFQNEAQLEKSRLLSDRFSAERPKGSFSTLEIQRTEQGDSAMYLCASSPPGIEEKLFFGSGTQLSVL.

The chain combines TRBV6-5 with TRBJ1-6; a weak D match, TRBD1 (6 bases). CDR3 length equals 15 residues. Germline-derived CDR1 and CDR2 are MNHEY and SVGAGI. V shed 6 bases and J shed 8 bases, with 17 bases lying between them. CDR3 region: CASRDQQGTYSPLHF. CDR3 nucleotide sequence: TGTGCCAGCAGGGACCAGCAGGGGACCTATTCACCCCTCCACTTT.